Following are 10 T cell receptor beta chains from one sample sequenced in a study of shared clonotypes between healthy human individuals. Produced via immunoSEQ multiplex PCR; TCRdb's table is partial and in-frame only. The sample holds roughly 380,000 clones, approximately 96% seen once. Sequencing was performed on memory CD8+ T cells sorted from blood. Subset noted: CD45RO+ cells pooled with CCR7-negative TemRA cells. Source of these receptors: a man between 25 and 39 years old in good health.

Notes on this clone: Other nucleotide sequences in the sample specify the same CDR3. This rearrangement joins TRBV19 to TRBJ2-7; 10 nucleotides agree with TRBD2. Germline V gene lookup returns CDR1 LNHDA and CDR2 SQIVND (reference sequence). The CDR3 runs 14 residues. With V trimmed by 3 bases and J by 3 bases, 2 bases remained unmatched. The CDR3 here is CASSIGLADYEQYF. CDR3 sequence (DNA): TGTGCCAGTAGTATCGGACTAGCGGACTACGAGCAGTACTTC.

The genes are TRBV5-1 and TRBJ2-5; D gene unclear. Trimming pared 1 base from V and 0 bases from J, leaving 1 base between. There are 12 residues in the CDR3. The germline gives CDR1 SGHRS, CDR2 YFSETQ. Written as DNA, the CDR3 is TGCGCCAGCAGCTTGAACCAAGAGACCCAGTACTTC. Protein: CASSLNQETQYF.

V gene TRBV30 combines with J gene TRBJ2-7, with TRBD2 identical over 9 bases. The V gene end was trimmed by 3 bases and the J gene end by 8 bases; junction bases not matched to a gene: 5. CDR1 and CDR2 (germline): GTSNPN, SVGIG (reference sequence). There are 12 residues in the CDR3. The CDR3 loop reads CAWSAGTSKQYF. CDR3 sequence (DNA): TGTGCCTGGAGCGCCGGGACTAGCAAGCAGTACTTC.

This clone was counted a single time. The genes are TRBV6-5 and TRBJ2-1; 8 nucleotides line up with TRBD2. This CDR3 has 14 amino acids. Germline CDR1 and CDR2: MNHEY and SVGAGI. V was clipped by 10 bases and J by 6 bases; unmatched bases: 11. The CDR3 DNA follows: TGTGCCACCAGACCGGGACTAGGTCCCAATGAGCAGTTCTTC. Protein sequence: CATRPGLGPNEQFF.

CDR3 region: CASSPTLAGSYEQYF. In DNA, the CDR3 is TGTGCCAGCAGCCCTACACTAGCGGGCTCCTACGAGCAGTACTTC. The rearrangement uses TRBV11-2 and TRBJ2-7; 9 bases match TRBD2. The CDR3 totals 15 residues. The ends lost 5 bases at V and 0 bases at J; junction bases unmatched: 5. Germline-derived CDR1 and CDR2 are SGHAT and FQNNGV. The full variable domain, its missing parts supplied by reference TRBV11-2 and TRBJ2-7, is EAGVAQSPRYKIIEKRQSVAFWCNPISGHATLYWYQQILGQGPKLLIQFQNNGVVDDSQLPKDRFSAERLKGVDSTLKIQPAKLEDSAVYLCASSPTLAGSYEQYFGPGTRLTVT.

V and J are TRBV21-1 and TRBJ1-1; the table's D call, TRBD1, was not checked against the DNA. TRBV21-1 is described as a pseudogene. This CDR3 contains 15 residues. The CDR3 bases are TGTGCCAGCAGACCTTCTCACAGGGGGTCGCCTGAAGCTTTCTTT. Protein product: CASRPSHRGSPEAFF.

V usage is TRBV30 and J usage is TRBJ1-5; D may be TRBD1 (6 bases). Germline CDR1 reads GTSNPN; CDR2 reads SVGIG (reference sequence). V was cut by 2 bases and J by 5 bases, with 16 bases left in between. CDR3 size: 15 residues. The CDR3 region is CAWSPFDRSDQPQHF. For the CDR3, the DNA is TGTGCCTGGAGTCCCTTCGACAGGAGCGATCAGCCCCAGCATTTT.

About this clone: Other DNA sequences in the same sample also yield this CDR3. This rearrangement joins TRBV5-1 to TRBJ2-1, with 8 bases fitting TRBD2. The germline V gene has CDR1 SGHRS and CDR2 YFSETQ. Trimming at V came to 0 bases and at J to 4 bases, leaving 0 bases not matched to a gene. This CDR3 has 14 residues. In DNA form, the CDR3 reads TGCGCCAGCAGCTTGGGACTAGCGTACAATGAGCAGTTCTTC. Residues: CASSLGLAYNEQFF.

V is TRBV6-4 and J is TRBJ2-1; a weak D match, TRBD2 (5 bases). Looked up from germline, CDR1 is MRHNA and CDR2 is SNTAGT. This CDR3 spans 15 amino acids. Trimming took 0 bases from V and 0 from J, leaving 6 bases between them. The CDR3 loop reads CASSDSRGSYNEQFF. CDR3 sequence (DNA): TGTGCCAGCAGTGACTCCCGGGGCTCCTACAATGAGCAGTTCTTC.

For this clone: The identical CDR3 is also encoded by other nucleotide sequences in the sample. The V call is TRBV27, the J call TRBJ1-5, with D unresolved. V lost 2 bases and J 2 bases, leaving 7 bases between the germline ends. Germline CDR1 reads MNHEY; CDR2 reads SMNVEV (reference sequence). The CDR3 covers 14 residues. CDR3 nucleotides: TGTGCCAGCAGTTTACGGCAGGGCAATCAGCCCCAGCATTTT. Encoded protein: CASSLRQGNQPQHF.